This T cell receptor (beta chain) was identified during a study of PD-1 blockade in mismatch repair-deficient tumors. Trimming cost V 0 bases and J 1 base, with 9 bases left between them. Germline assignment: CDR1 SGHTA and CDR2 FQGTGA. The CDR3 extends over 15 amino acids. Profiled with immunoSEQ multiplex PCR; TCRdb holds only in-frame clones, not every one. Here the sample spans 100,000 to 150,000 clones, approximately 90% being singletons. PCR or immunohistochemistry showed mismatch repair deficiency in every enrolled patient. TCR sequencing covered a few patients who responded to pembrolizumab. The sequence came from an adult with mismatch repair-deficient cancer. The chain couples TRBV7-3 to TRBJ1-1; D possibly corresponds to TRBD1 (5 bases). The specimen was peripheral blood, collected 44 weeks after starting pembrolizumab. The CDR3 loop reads CASSLTGRGNTEAFF. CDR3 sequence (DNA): TGTGCCAGCAGCTTAACGGGGAGGGGGAACACTGAAGCTTTCTTT.